What follows are 18 T cell receptor beta chains derived from one specimen sequenced in a study of T cell responses to AZD1222 COVID-19 vaccine. The data were produced by immunoSEQ multiplex PCR, yet TCRdb's version contains in-frame clones alone and is incomplete. The sample lists about 92,000 clones; 80% to 90% were seen once. The sequenced sample was peripheral blood, obtained on day 0 of AZD1222 vaccination. The source is an adult in good health.

This sequence joins TRBV5-1 and TRBJ1-1; D ambiguous. Germline V CDR1 and CDR2: SGHRS, YFSETQ. V was trimmed by 1 base and J by 0 bases, leaving 7 bases between them. This CDR3 contains 14 residues. CDR3 sequence (DNA): TGCGCCAGCAGCTTGAGTTATCTGAACACTGAAGCTTTCTTT. Translated, it gives CASSLSYLNTEAFF.

The CDR3 loop reads CAWNLPLQAGGPIDTDTQYF. CDR3 DNA: TGTGCCTGGAATTTACCTCTTCAAGCGGGGGGGCCGATAGACACAGATACGCAGTATTTT. The rearrangement joins TRBV30 to TRBJ2-3, with 10 bases identical to TRBD2. Germline-derived CDR1 and CDR2 are GTSNPN and SVGIG (reference sequence). J lost 2 bases, V lost 4 bases, and 21 bases had no gene match. The CDR3 is 20 amino acids.

With respect to this clone: At the DNA level, this CDR3 is encoded by other sequences in the same sample as well. The gene calls are TRBV4-3 and TRBJ2-6; D might be TRBD2 (6 bases). Trimming took 0 bases from V and 0 from J, leaving 6 bases between them. Germline values: CDR1 LGHNA, CDR2 YSLEER. The CDR3 length is 16 residues. CDR3 DNA sequence: TGCGCCAGCAGCCAAGACGGGAGCTCTGGGGCCAACGTCCTGACTTTC. Its protein is CASSQDGSSGANVLTF.

J is TRBJ1-2 and V is TRBV27; no firm D call. The CDR3 length is 14 residues. CDR1 MNHEY and CDR2 SMNVEV come from the germline V gene (reference sequence). V was pared by 5 bases and J by 3 bases, with 13 bases between. The CDR3 nucleotides are TGTGCCAGCAGTCGTGCAGGCAGTTACTATGGCTACACCTTC. Translated: CASSRAGSYYGYTF.

V and J are TRBV7-2 and TRBJ1-5; no firm D call. Germline V lookup: CDR1 SGHTA, CDR2 FQGNSA. V shed 2 bases and J shed 5 bases, with 7 bases lying between them. The CDR3 runs 13 residues. The CDR3 sequence: CASSLRGDQPQHF. CDR3 nucleotides: TGTGCCAGCAGCTTACGCGGGGATCAGCCCCAGCATTTT.

CDR3 protein: CASSPPRSLGEQYF. The CDR3 nucleotides are TGTGCCAGCTCACCACCGAGGAGTTTAGGGGAGCAGTACTTC. The chain has TRBV18 and TRBJ2-7; no firm D call. Germline assignment: CDR1 KGHSH and CDR2 LQKENI. V lost 0 bases to trimming and J lost 7 bases, with 13 bases between them. The length of the CDR3 is 14 residues.

This rearrangement joins TRBV4-3 to TRBJ1-6, with no clear D. Trimming left V 0 bases short and J 4 bases short, with 7 bases between. Per the germline V gene, CDR1 is LGHNA and CDR2 is YSLEER. The CDR3 extends over 15 amino acids. The CDR3 DNA reads as TGCGCCAGCAGCCAAGATATCGATTATAATTCACCCCTCCACTTT. This codes for CASSQDIDYNSPLHF.

V usage is TRBV5-1 and J usage is TRBJ1-5, with a weak D call TRBD1 (6 bases). The germline V gene encodes CDR1 SGHRS and CDR2 YFSETQ. The CDR3 spans 17 residues. V was pared by 4 bases and J by 3 bases, with 20 bases between. In DNA, the CDR3 is TGCGCCAGCAGCAAAAACTATACAGGGAGGGCCAATCAGCCCCAGCATTTT. Protein product: CASSKNYTGRANQPQHF.

The chain uses TRBV30 and TRBJ2-3; 8 nucleotides line up with TRBD2. The CDR3 contains 20 residues. The junction had 19 bases not matched to a gene; V was cut back by 2 bases and J by 0 bases. In germline, CDR1 is GTSNPN, CDR2 SVGIG (reference sequence). The CDR3 reads CAWSPFGGDLLKPSTDTQYF. DNA of the CDR3: TGTGCCTGGAGTCCGTTCGGGGGGGACCTTCTTAAACCTAGCACAGATACGCAGTATTTT.

The count of this clone is one. V and J are TRBV5-8 and TRBJ1-6; D gene uncertain. The CDR3 has 15 amino acids. V dropped 5 bases and J dropped 4 bases, with 13 bases sitting between them. Per germline, CDR1 SGHTS and CDR2 YDEGEE. CDR3 sequence reads: CASRSAGGYNSPLHF. DNA for the CDR3: TGTGCCAGCAGGAGTGCAGGAGGATATAATTCACCCCTCCACTTT.

The rearrangement uses TRBV25-1 and TRBJ1-5, with D possibly TRBD1 on 6 matching bases. This CDR3 has 13 amino acids. Germline CDR1 MGHDK, CDR2 SYGVNS. The V end lost 5 bases, the J end lost 4 bases, and 9 bases lay between the germline ends. CDR3 region: CASSRDINQPQHF. Here the CDR3 DNA reads TGTGCCAGCAGTAGGGACATAAATCAGCCCCAGCATTTT.

The chain uses TRBV5-1 and TRBJ1-4; no clear D. Germline lookup yields CDR1 SGHRS and CDR2 YFSETQ. CDR3 length equals 15 residues. The ends were cut back, 4 bases at V and 7 bases at J, with 17 bases in the middle. CDR3 amino acids: CASSPQDPGGEKLFF. CDR3 nucleotides: TGCGCCAGCAGCCCTCAGGACCCCGGAGGTGAAAAACTGTTTTTT.

This chain links TRBV6-5 with TRBJ2-7, with TRBD2 as a possible D gene (7 bases). Germline V gives CDR1 MNHEY, CDR2 SVGAGI. This CDR3 is built from 13 residues. V lost 8 bases and J lost 6, with 17 bases in between. This chain's CDR3 is CASLGGPMSEQYF. DNA for the CDR3: TGTGCCAGCCTCGGGGGGCCGATGAGCGAGCAGTACTTC.

J is TRBJ1-1 and V is TRBV11-2; D not resolved. CDR3 size: 13 residues. Germline values: CDR1 SGHAT, CDR2 FQNNGV. V lost 1 base to trimming and J lost 4 bases, with 7 bases between them. The CDR3 loop reads CASSLGPGTEAFF. The DNA for the CDR3 is TGTGCCAGCAGCTTAGGACCGGGCACTGAAGCTTTCTTT.

The genes are TRBV5-4 and TRBJ2-2; 7 nucleotides match TRBD1. The CDR3 sequence is 16 residues long. The germline V gene has CDR1 SGHNT and CDR2 YYREEE (reference sequence). V shed 4 bases, J shed 1 base, and the junction held 7 bases outside the gene matches. The DNA of the CDR3 is TGTGCCAGCAGCCCCCGGACAGGTCTGAACACCGGGGAGCTGTTTTTT. Protein product: CASSPRTGLNTGELFF. Looking up the rest from reference TRBV5-4 and TRBJ2-2 gives the full variable domain: ETGVTQSPTHLIKTRGQQVTLRCSSQSGHNTVSWYQQALGQGPQFIFQYYREEENGRGNFPPRFSGLQFPNYSSELNVNALELDDSALYLCASSPRTGLNTGELFFGEGSRLTVL.

This clone was observed a handful of times. CDR3 in amino acids: CASSPTPPDTQYF. The CDR3 nucleotides read TGTGCCAGCAGCCCGACCCCCCCAGATACGCAGTATTTT. The chain couples TRBV6-4 to TRBJ2-3; D not resolved. The V end was cut by 6 bases, the J end by 4 bases, with 11 bases between. Germline lookup yields CDR1 MRHNA and CDR2 SNTAGT. There are 13 residues in the CDR3.

The rearrangement links TRBV7-8 to TRBJ2-2; 8 bases match TRBD1. CDR3 length: 17 amino acids. V was clipped by 4 bases and J by 7 bases; unmatched bases: 14. Per germline, CDR1 SGHVS and CDR2 FQNEAQ. The CDR3 sequence is CASSYRARGRIYGELFF. The DNA of the CDR3 is TGTGCCAGCAGCTACAGGGCCAGGGGGCGGATTTACGGGGAGCTGTTTTTT.

This rearrangement joins TRBV28 to TRBJ2-2, with 8 bases fitting TRBD1. With 7 bases clipped from V and 7 bases from J, the junction kept 17 bases outside the gene matches. The germline CDR1 and CDR2 sequences are MDHEN and SYDVKM. This CDR3 has 17 amino acids. The CDR3 DNA is TGTGCCAGCATCCCGGGTCGCAGGGGGCGAATCAGCGGGGAGCTGTTTTTT. Translated: CASIPGRRGRISGELFF.